This record looks at one T cell receptor (beta chain) sequence and its context. There is no known antigen for this receptor. The record has no base qualities; no much larger clone is one base away. TCRbeta CDR3 regions were amplified from genomic DNA using the immunoSEQ Assay, a bias-controlled multiplex PCR. In the paper's pipeline: The number of nucleated cells in each sample was estimated by amplification of reference gene primers within the assay. Sequence reads were collapsed and filtered to measure the absolute abundance of every unique TCRbeta CDR3 rearrangement. Productive Simpson clonality was computed per sample as the square root of Simpson's diversity index over productive rearrangements. Imported from immuneACCESS, the table was reduced by TCRdb to in-frame sequences with V and J called. These copies leave out some clones; in studies compared against another copy, an unresolved V gene accounts for under half, and the cause of the remainder is not known. That table supplies the V and J calls and clone size; D and trimming were determined from the DNA. The sample includes 250,000 to 400,000 clones, with about nine tenths observed a single time. The ten top clones hold roughly 1.7% of the sample.

The sample is drawn from a study of blood T cell repertoires in COVID-19 (dated by TCRdb to about 2020). Looking at the study overall: Samples from collaborators originated in the United States, Italy and Spain and spanned both the acute and convalescent phases of COVID-19. Where available, HLA class I and class II types were obtained from metadata supplied by the sample provider rather than from assay-based typing. Subjects who had been exposed to COVID-19, were actively infected with it, or had recovered from it provided the deeply sampled blood TCRbeta repertoires that made up the dataset. The samples were drawn from two sources: the first 160 participants of the ongoing ImmuneRACE study, and about 1,300 subjects contributed by 6 global collaborators. The prospective study material was composed of cDNA or gDNA derived from T cells, B-cell-depleted T cells, or PBMCs. The sample metadata nearly always contained a de-identified subject ID, COVID-19 status, age in years and sex. The repertoires were released in a freely available public database meant as a resource for research on the immune response to SARS-CoV-2. Overall study results and their limits: The quantity of clinical and demographic metadata differed by source and by participant and was supplied without curation.

The CDR3 goes from the cysteine to the phenylalanine over 14 residues. Only CDR3 DNA remains: 42 bases, in frame from the first base. Trimming leaves V shorter by 3 bases and J shorter by 4 bases, with the junction holding 3 bases beyond the gene matches. Per the germline V gene, KGHSH is the CDR1 and LQKENI is the CDR2. At one collaborating source in Seattle, patients were enrolled during active infection and were followed longitudinally through the course of disease. Each collaborating institution followed its own protocols to collect whole blood in K2EDTA tubes. Collaborator samples were shipped for TCRbeta analysis as frozen whole blood, isolated PBMCs, or DNA extracted from either sample type.

The chain employs TRBV18 and TRBJ1-2; 9 junctional bases match TRBD1. The TCR sequence derives from a woman aged 25 to 39 with COVID-19, enrolled during active disease. Sequenced sample: peripheral blood. The CDR3 reads as follows: CASSPGTGIYGYTF. The sequenced DNA is TGTGCCAGCTCACCCGGGACAGGGATCTATGGCTACACCTTC.